This is a list of T cell receptor beta chains from one sample in a study of CD8 T cells in ankylosing spondylitis. From the 5' RACE reads, TCRdb called clonotypes with MiXCR, one entry per CDR3 protein. The sample holds 390,000 or so distinct CDR3 sequences, approximately 20% seen once. Sequenced input: blood, either unsorted or a sorted T cell fraction (not recorded which). Receptor source: a male donor with ankylosing spondylitis. CDR3s include the opening cysteine and the closing phenylalanine or tryptophan.

v_call	j_call	cdr3_aa
TRBV5-4	TRBJ2-1	CASSLVLAVVGDEQFF
TRBV3-1	TRBJ2-1	CASSAGLASYNEQFF
TRBV4-1	TRBJ2-7	CASSQYWTYYEQYF
TRBV20-1	TRBJ1-2	CSARAGTGRVGYGYTF
TRBV7-9	TRBJ2-3	CASSLSPGLTTDTQYF
TRBV3-1	TRBJ2-5	CASSLRIETQYF
TRBV29-1	TRBJ1-2	CSDLGTGGPGYTF
TRBV7-2	TRBJ2-5	CASSVGPSGEETQYF
TRBV5-8	TRBJ2-1	CASSPGTTPYNEQFF
TRBV29-1	TRBJ1-1	CSVYGGNTEAFF
TRBV18	TRBJ1-5	CASSPGDRVNQPQHF
TRBV11-2	TRBJ2-5	CASSLDGADQETQYF
TRBV27	TRBJ2-1	CASSSDSGYYNEQFF
TRBV25-1	TRBJ2-2	CASSIREGYTGELFF
TRBV11-1	TRBJ2-3	CASSLAGLAGLGTDTQYF
TRBV20-1	TRBJ1-5	CSALGGNNQPQLF
TRBV6-5	TRBJ2-6	CASSFRGSGANVLTF
TRBV3-1	TRBJ2-7	CASSQPGPYEQYF
TRBV24-1	TRBJ2-5	CATSRHSSQETQYF
TRBV20-1	TRBJ2-2	CSARLASNTGELFF
TRBV29-1	TRBJ2-7	CSVEDVGQYPGEQYF
TRBV7-6	TRBJ2-1	CASWTSGSDEQFF
TRBV20-1	TRBJ2-3	CSATRLIRGFTDTQYF
TRBV4-2	TRBJ2-2	CASSTRRGRTGELFF
TRBV10-3	TRBJ2-7	CAIQDRASYEQYF
TRBV19	TRBJ1-4	CASSISTTNEKLFF
TRBV6-1	TRBJ1-5	CASRETGDNQPQHF
TRBV6-2/TRBV6-3	TRBJ2-7	CASIDRRDTYEQYF
TRBV12-3/TRBV12-4	TRBJ2-3	CASSFLRSPTDTQYF
TRBV19	TRBJ1-1	CASSIGMETGTEAFF
TRBV7-2	TRBJ1-5	CASGSYSNQPQHF
TRBV4-1	TRBJ2-1	CASSRDRVGNEQFF
TRBV27	TRBJ2-1	CASHQYELLRAGNEQFF
TRBV4-1	TRBJ2-7	CASSQGPGQGRYF
TRBV11-3	TRBJ2-5	CASSSARDRGQTQYF
TRBV19	TRBJ2-1	CASRRQVPSHEQFF
TRBV29-1	TRBJ2-1	CSARRTSGTGEQFF
TRBV4-3	TRBJ2-2	CASSQGTSGGRGGELFF
TRBV5-6	TRBJ1-2	CASSLVVTLGANYGYTF
TRBV5-1	TRBJ2-5	CASSLSAGDQETQYF
TRBV29-1	TRBJ2-5	CSVDLDRGVGETQYF
TRBV6-1	TRBJ2-1	CASRKTSNTYNEQFF
TRBV6-1	TRBJ2-7	CASRTGTGQKEQYF
TRBV4-2	TRBJ2-3	CASSQRGATDTQYF
TRBV4-1	TRBJ2-1	CASSQEIREPYNEQFF
TRBV20-1	TRBJ2-2	CSARAPGTSPGELFF
TRBV10-3	TRBJ2-1	CAISVIAGPSYNEQFF
TRBV20-1	TRBJ2-7	CSALRGGSYEQYF
TRBV19	TRBJ2-3	CASSILLRTDTQYF
TRBV5-1	TRBJ2-7	CASSEGQGNEQYF
TRBV24-1	TRBJ2-5	CATSDIGQGMETQYF
TRBV29-1	TRBJ1-5	CSVEDPNQPQHF
TRBV10-3	TRBJ2-7	CAIRRTGAHEQYF